The 24 T cell receptor beta chains reported below all come from one sample, sequenced in a study of blood T cells in healthy people across ages. The second PCR ran roughly 7 to 11 cycles with a sample-barcoded 5' primer and J-beta primers. One entry per CDR3 protein, called by TCRdb with MiXCR from the 5' RACE reads. The data contain some 1.4 million distinct CDR3 sequences, 42% of them singletons. Sequenced material: blood. The source of these receptors is a young woman in good health.

Turning to this clonotype: This sequence may be a read error, since a much larger clone differs from it by one base. The chain carries TRBV3-1 and TRBJ1-2, with D perhaps TRBD1 (6 bases). The V end was cut by 5 bases, the J end by 2 bases, with 9 bases between. This CDR3 is 13 amino acids long. Germline-derived CDR1 and CDR2 are LGHDT and YNNKEL (reference sequence). DNA of the CDR3: TGTGCCAGCAGCGGGACAAGAAACTATGGCTACACCTTC. Residues: CASSGTRNYGYTF.

In its sample, this clonotype was seen a few times. The chain carries TRBV20-1 and TRBJ1-4; D uncertain. The CDR3 runs 14 residues. Trimming cost V 5 bases and J 8 bases, with 18 bases left between them. Germline V gene sequence: CDR1 DFQATT, CDR2 SNEGSKA (reference sequence). CDR3 region: CSALQGFRGEKLFF. Written as DNA, the CDR3 is TGCAGTGCTCTCCAAGGGTTCCGTGGGGAAAAACTGTTTTTT.

In its sample, this clonotype was seen a few times. The chain is built from TRBV27 and TRBJ2-7; 12 positions match TRBD2. CDR1 and CDR2 (germline): MNHEY, SMNVEV (reference sequence). With V trimmed by 8 bases and J by 7 bases, 9 bases remained unmatched. This CDR3 spans 14 amino acids. In nucleotides, the CDR3 is TGTGCCAGCCCTAGCGGGAGGGCCCTCAATGAGCAGTACTTC. It yields the protein CASPSGRALNEQYF.

The genes are TRBV20-1 and TRBJ2-1; D might be TRBD2 (6 bases). Trimming stripped 0 bases from V and 7 bases from J, with 16 bases between. The length of the CDR3 is 15 residues. CDR1 and CDR2 (germline): DFQATT, SNEGSKA (reference sequence). CDR3 sequence reads: CSARDSQRAGNEQFF. DNA of the CDR3: TGCAGTGCTAGAGATTCCCAGCGGGCAGGGAATGAGCAGTTCTTC.

This chain links TRBV27 with TRBJ1-2; weak D call: TRBD1 (6 bases). Germline V gene sequence: CDR1 MNHEY, CDR2 SMNVEV (reference sequence). The CDR3 length is 15 residues. V was trimmed by 5 bases and J by 4 bases, leaving 17 bases between them. The CDR3 nucleotides are TGTGCCAGCAGTCTACAGGGCACCCAAATCTATGGCTACACCTTC. Amino acid sequence: CASSLQGTQIYGYTF.

V usage is TRBV3-1 and J usage is TRBJ1-1; TRBD1 might be the D (6 bases). Germline loops: CDR1 LGHDT, CDR2 YNNKEL (reference sequence). The V end was cut by 5 bases, the J end by 5 bases, with 15 bases between. CDR3 length: 14 residues. CDR3 residues: CASSSRDKETEAFF. The DNA of the CDR3 is TGTGCCAGCAGCTCCCGGGACAAAGAGACTGAAGCTTTCTTT.

The chain is built from TRBV28 and TRBJ2-5; TRBD1 aligns across 10 bases. CDR1 MDHEN and CDR2 SYDVKM come from the germline V gene. The CDR3 totals 16 residues. V shed 2 bases, J shed 5 bases, and the junction held 8 bases outside the gene matches. The CDR3 DNA reads TGTGCCAGCAGTTTAGGTGGGACAGGGGCGTCCGAGACCCAGTACTTC. Translation: CASSLGGTGASETQYF.

The chain has TRBV6-5 and TRBJ1-1; possible D gene TRBD1, 5 bases. The CDR3 covers 15 residues. V was clipped by 7 bases and J by 2 bases, with 17 bases between them. Germline CDR1 is MNHEY and CDR2 is SVGAGI. The DNA of the CDR3 is TGTGCCAGCACACGCCAGGGAGTCACTAACACTGAAGCTTTCTTT. This gives the protein CASTRQGVTNTEAFF.

This clonotype has a handful of counts. The chain has TRBV7-9 and TRBJ1-2, with TRBD1 as a possible D gene (5 bases). The CDR3 is made up of 13 amino acids. The V and J ends lost 5 bases and 12 bases respectively, with 19 bases between them. Germline-derived CDR1 and CDR2 are SEHNR and FQNEAQ (reference sequence). CDR3: CASSRSMTENDTF. Written as DNA, the CDR3 is TGTGCCAGCAGCCGATCTATGACAGAAAACGACACCTTC.

This chain connects TRBV7-9 to TRBJ2-3; D possibly corresponds to TRBD2 (5 bases). Germline V gene data show CDR1 as SEHNR and CDR2 as FQNEAQ (reference sequence). The CDR3 has 16 amino acids. The V gene lost 2 bases and the J gene lost 5 bases, with 17 bases spanning the gap. CDR3 loop: CASSLWSGVMGDTQYF. The CDR3 nucleotides read TGTGCCAGCAGCTTATGGTCCGGGGTAATGGGAGATACGCAGTATTTT. The full variable domain, its missing parts supplied by reference TRBV7-9 and TRBJ2-3, is DTGVSQNPRHKITKRGQNVTFRCDPISEHNRLYWYRQTLGQGPEFLTYFQNEAQLEKSRLLSDRFSAERPKGSFSTLEIQRTEQGDSAMYLCASSLWSGVMGDTQYFGPGTRLTVL.

The sample holds many counts of this clonotype. The chain employs TRBV20-1 and TRBJ2-1; TRBD2 aligns across 7 bases. The germline V gene has CDR1 DFQATT and CDR2 SNEGSKA (reference sequence). This CDR3 is 13 amino acids long. The trim removed 4 bases at V and 3 bases at J, leaving 3 bases unmatched. The CDR3 loop is CSATRGSYNEQFF. In nucleotides, the CDR3 is TGCAGTGCTACCCGCGGGAGCTACAATGAGCAGTTCTTC.

This clonotype occurred a few times. The V call is TRBV4-1, the J call TRBJ2-3; maybe TRBD2 (6 bases). The CDR3 has 15 amino acids. Germline V gene sequence: CDR1 MGHRA, CDR2 YSYEKL. V lost 4 bases to trimming and J lost 2 bases, with 13 bases between them. The CDR3 DNA is TGCGCCAGCAGCCCGTCTGCGGGGTACACAGATACGCAGTATTTT. This encodes CASSPSAGYTDTQYF.

This clonotype was picked up a small number of times. V is TRBV7-2 and J is TRBJ2-2; TRBD2 matches 13 bases. V lost 5 bases to trimming and J lost 4 bases; unmatched junction nucleotides: 7. The CDR3 is made up of 17 amino acids. The germline V gene has CDR1 SGHTA and CDR2 FQGNSA. In DNA, the CDR3 is TGTGCCAGCAGCGAACGGACTAGCGGGGGTCCCACCGGGGAGCTGTTTTTT. It is translated as CASSERTSGGPTGELFF. The whole variable domain, filled in from reference TRBV7-2 and TRBJ2-2, reads GAGVSQSPSNKVTEKGKDVELRCDPISGHTALYWYRQSLGQGLEFLIYFQGNSAPDKSGLPSDRFSAERTGGSVSTLTIQRTQQEDSAVYLCASSERTSGGPTGELFFGEGSRLTVL.

The chain combines TRBV10-3 with TRBJ2-3, with TRBD2 identical over 7 bases. Germline loops: CDR1 ENHRY, CDR2 SYGVKD. Germline trimming cut 10 bases from V and 4 bases from J; bases unmatched to any gene: 17. The CDR3 runs to 16 residues. The chain's CDR3 is CATLDPGGLTPDTQYF. The CDR3 DNA sequence: TGTGCCACACTAGACCCCGGGGGACTAACCCCAGATACGCAGTATTTT.

The chain uses TRBV9 and TRBJ2-7, with unresolved D. This CDR3 has 14 amino acids. Per germline, CDR1 SGDLS and CDR2 YYNGEE. With 0 bases removed from V and 3 bases from J, the gap between germline ends came to 10 bases. The CDR3: CASSVAYGIYEQYF. CDR3 in DNA: TGTGCCAGCAGCGTAGCCTACGGAATCTACGAGCAGTACTTC.

In its sample, this clonotype was seen a few times. This chain uses TRBV11-2 with TRBJ2-3, with D uncertain. Trimming left V 1 base short and J 6 bases short, with 14 bases between. Per the germline V gene, CDR1 is SGHAT and CDR2 is FQNNGV. The CDR3 extends over 15 amino acids. Written as DNA, the CDR3 is TGTGCCAGCAGCTTAGTAGGTGGTAGTAGGGATACGCAGTATTTT. This gives the protein CASSLVGGSRDTQYF.

A note on this clonotype: A read error may produce the germline difference seen at one junction end. CDR3 in DNA: TGCGCCAGCAGTGAGTTAAGTAGCGGGGGTTACAATGGGCAGTTCTTC. This codes for CASSELSSGGYNGQFF. The chain combines TRBV10-2 with TRBJ2-1; 9 positions match TRBD2. The CDR3 is made up of 16 amino acids. Germline CDR1 is WSHSY and CDR2 is SAAADI.

This clonotype was seen only a few times. CDR3 bases: TGTGCTAGTGGTATCCCTCGGGGCCTGAACACTGAAGCTTTCTTT. It translates to CASGIPRGLNTEAFF. V gene TRBV12-5 combines with J gene TRBJ1-1, with D perhaps matching TRBD1 (5 bases). Trimming pared 5 bases from V and 0 bases from J, leaving 13 bases between. From germline, CDR1 is LGHNT and CDR2 FRNRAP. The CDR3 length is 15 residues. Using reference TRBV12-5 and TRBJ1-1 for the parts outside the CDR3, the full variable domain is DARVTQTPRHKVTEMGQEVTMRCQPILGHNTVFWYRQTMMQGLELLAYFRNRAPLDDSGMPKDRFSAEMPDATLATLKIQPSEPRDSAVYFCASGIPRGLNTEAFFGQGTRLTVV.

Only a few counts were recorded for this clonotype. The V and J genes are TRBV11-2 and TRBJ1-1, with D uncertain. The V gene lost 2 bases and the J gene lost 1 base, with 20 bases spanning the gap. Germline CDR1 SGHAT, CDR2 FQNNGV. CDR3 length: 18 amino acids. The CDR3 reads CASSLNSRPRRKNTEAFF. In DNA form, the CDR3 reads TGTGCCAGCAGCTTAAATTCCCGACCCCGGAGAAAGAACACTGAAGCTTTCTTT.

The chain combines TRBV29-1 with TRBJ1-4, with 8 bases that match TRBD1. Germline CDR1 SQVTM, CDR2 ANQGSEA. CDR3 length equals 14 residues. V lost 6 bases, J lost 5 bases, and 8 bases stayed unmatched. CDR3 sequence: CSVGFRGLNEKLFF. In nucleotides, the CDR3 is TGCAGCGTCGGTTTCAGGGGGCTAAATGAAAAACTGTTTTTT.

The V and J genes are TRBV9 and TRBJ2-6; unclear D gene. V gave up 0 bases and J gave up 0 bases, with 4 bases separating them. Germline V lookup: CDR1 SGDLS, CDR2 YYNGEE. CDR3 length equals 15 residues. The CDR3: CASSVADSGANVLTF. CDR3 DNA: TGTGCCAGCAGCGTAGCCGACTCTGGGGCCAACGTCCTGACTTTC. Variable domain in full (rest from reference TRBV9 and TRBJ2-6): DSGVTQTPKHLITATGQRVTLRCSPRSGDLSVYWYQQSLDQGLQFLIQYYNGEERAKGNILERFSAQQFPDLHSELNLSSLELGDSALYFCASSVADSGANVLTFGAGSRLTVL.

The chain recombines TRBV4-1 with TRBJ1-3; no definite D call. CDR1 and CDR2 from the germline V gene are MGHRA and YSYEKL. V shed 3 bases and J shed 2 bases, with 8 bases lying between them. The CDR3 covers 14 residues. The DNA of the CDR3 is TGCGCCAGCAGCCAGGTGATTCCTGGAAACACCATATATTTT. It codes for CASSQVIPGNTIYF.

The V gene is TRBV11-2, the J gene TRBJ2-3, with unresolved D. The CDR3 is 15 residues long. CDR1 is SGHAT, CDR2 FQNNGV, per germline. Trimming shortened V by 5 bases and J by 1 base, and 13 bases separated the two germline ends. DNA of the CDR3: TGTGCCAGCAGCCCCAGGCCAAGAGGCACAGATACGCAGTATTTT. Translated: CASSPRPRGTDTQYF.

V gene TRBV11-2 combines with J gene TRBJ2-7; D is uncertain. In germline, CDR1 is SGHAT, CDR2 FQNNGV. This CDR3 region has 15 residues. Deletions cut 4 bases from V and 0 bases from J, with 13 bases between. This chain's CDR3 is CASSSNPQDSYEQYF. The CDR3, as DNA: TGTGCCAGCAGCTCCAACCCTCAGGACTCCTACGAGCAGTACTTC.